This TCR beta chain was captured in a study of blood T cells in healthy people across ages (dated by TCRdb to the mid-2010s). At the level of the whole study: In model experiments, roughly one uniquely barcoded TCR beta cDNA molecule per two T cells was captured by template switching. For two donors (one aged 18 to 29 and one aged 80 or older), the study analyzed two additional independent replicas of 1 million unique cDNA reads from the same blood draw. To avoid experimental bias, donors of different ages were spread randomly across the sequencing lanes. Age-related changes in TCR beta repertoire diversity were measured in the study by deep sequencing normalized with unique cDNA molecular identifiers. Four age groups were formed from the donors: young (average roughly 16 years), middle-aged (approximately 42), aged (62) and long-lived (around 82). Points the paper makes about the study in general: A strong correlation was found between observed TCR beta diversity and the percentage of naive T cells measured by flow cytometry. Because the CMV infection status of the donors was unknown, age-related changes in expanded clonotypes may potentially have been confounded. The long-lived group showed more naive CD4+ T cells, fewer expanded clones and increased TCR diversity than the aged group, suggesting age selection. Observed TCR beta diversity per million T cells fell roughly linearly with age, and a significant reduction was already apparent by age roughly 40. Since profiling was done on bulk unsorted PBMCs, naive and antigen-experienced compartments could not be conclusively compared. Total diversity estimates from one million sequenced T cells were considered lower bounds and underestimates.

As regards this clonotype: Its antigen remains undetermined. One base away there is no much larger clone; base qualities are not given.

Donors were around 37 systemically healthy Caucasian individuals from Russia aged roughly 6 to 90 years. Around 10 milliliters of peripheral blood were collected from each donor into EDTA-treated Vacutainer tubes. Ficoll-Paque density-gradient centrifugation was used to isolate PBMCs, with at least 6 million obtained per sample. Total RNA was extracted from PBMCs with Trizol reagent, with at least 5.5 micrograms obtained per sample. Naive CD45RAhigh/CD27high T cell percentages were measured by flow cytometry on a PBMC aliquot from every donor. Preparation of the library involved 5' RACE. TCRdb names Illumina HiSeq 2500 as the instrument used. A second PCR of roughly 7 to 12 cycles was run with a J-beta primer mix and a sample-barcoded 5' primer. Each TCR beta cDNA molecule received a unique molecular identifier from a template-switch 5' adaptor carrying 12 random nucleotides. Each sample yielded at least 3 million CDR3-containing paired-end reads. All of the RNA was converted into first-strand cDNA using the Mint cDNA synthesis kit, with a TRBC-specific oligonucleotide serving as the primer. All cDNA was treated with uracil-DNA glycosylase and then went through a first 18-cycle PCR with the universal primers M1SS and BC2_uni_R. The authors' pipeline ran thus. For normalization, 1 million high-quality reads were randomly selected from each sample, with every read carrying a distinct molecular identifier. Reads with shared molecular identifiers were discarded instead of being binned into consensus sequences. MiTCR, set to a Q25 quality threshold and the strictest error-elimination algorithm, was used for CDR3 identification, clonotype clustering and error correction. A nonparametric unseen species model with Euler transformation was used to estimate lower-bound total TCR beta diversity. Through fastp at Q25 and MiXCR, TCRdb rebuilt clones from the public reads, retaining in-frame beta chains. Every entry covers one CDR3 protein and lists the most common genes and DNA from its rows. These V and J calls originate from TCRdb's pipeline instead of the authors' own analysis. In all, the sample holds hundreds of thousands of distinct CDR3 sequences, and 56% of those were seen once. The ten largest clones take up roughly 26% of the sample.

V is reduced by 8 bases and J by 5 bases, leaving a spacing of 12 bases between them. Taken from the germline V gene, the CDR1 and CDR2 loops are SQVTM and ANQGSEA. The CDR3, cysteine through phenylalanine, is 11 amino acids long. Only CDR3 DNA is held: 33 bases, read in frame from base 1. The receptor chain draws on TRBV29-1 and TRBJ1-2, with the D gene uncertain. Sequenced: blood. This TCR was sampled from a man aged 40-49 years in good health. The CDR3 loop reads CSSQAGYGYTF. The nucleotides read TGCAGCTCCCAGGCCGGGTATGGCTACACCTTC.